Each of the 9 T cell receptor beta chains below was sequenced from the same sample in a study of control samples from healthy donors and cancer patients. Clones were sequenced by immunoSEQ multiplex PCR, and TCRdb holds only the in-frame ones, with some missing. The sample has over 80,000 clones; about 85% are singletons. Sample: blood. The receptors were gathered from a man younger than 45 in good health.

V is TRBV7-9 and J is TRBJ2-3, with 13 bases aligning to TRBD2. The CDR3 runs to 17 residues. Germline CDR1 reads SEHNR; CDR2 reads FQNEAQ (reference sequence). With 2 bases clipped from V and 2 bases from J, the junction kept 4 bases outside the gene matches. As DNA, the CDR3 is TGTGCCAGCAGCTTAAGACTAGCGGGGGGTTTCACAGATACGCAGTATTTT. Its protein product is CASSLRLAGGFTDTQYF.

The V and J genes are TRBV21-1 and TRBJ1-2. TRBV21-1 is a pseudogene segment. The CDR3 extends over 13 amino acids. The CDR3 is CASSKALSEGYTF. The CDR3 nucleotides are TGTGCCAGCAGCAAAGCGCTCAGCGAAGGCTACACCTTC.

In nucleotides, the CDR3 is TGTGCCAGCAGCGTAGGAGGGGGTTCCGGGGAGCTGTTTTTT. Its translation is CASSVGGGSGELFF. The chain links TRBV9 to TRBJ2-2, with D possibly being TRBD1 (6 bases). The CDR3 loop spans 14 amino acids. Trimming removed 0 bases at V and 6 bases at J, with 9 bases between. Germline CDR1 and CDR2: SGDLS and YYNGEE.

The chain employs TRBV9 and TRBJ2-7; TRBD2 matches 10 bases. J gave up 6 bases and V 1 base, and 7 bases lay outside the gene matches. Per germline, CDR1 SGDLS and CDR2 YYNGEE. The CDR3 extends over 15 amino acids. The CDR3 here is CASSVSLAGAFEQYF. CDR3 nucleotides: TGTGCCAGCAGCGTATCCCTAGCGGGGGCCTTCGAGCAGTACTTC.

This clone was seen a single time. J is TRBJ1-6 and V is TRBV6-5; D unclear. The V gene's germline CDR1 is MNHEY and CDR2 SVGAGI. The CDR3 has 15 amino acids. V shed 0 bases and J shed 5 bases, with 8 bases lying between them. The CDR3 bases are TGTGCCAGCAGTTACTCCTACCGGGATAATTCACCCCTCCACTTT. Translation gives CASSYSYRDNSPLHF.

The chain has TRBV27 and TRBJ1-1; D remains ambiguous. Germline loops: CDR1 MNHEY, CDR2 SMNVEV (reference sequence). V was clipped by 0 bases and J by 5 bases, with 13 bases between them. The CDR3 covers 15 residues. As DNA, the CDR3 is TGTGCCAGCAGTTTATCGCGGGCCGGAGGGACTGAAGCTTTCTTT. Translating gives CASSLSRAGGTEAFF.

The chain has TRBV29-1 and TRBJ2-5, with 7 bases that match TRBD2. The CDR3 is 14 amino acids. Germline V CDR1 and CDR2: SQVTM, ANQGSEA. V lost 4 bases to trimming and J lost 5 bases; unmatched junction nucleotides: 10. The CDR3 nucleotides read TGCAGCGTTGGATTGGGAGGGGCCCGCGAGACCCAGTACTTC. This gives the protein CSVGLGGARETQYF.

This chain joins TRBV7-9 and TRBJ1-3; D ambiguous. This CDR3 spans 15 amino acids. CDR1 and CDR2 from the germline V gene are SEHNR and FQNEAQ (reference sequence). V lost 1 base and J 2 bases, leaving 9 bases between the germline ends. The CDR3 loop is CASSLVAGTGNTIYF. The CDR3, as DNA: TGTGCCAGCAGCTTAGTAGCAGGAACTGGAAACACCATATATTTT.

The CDR3 loop is CASSTGKLYGYTF. The CDR3 nucleotides read TGTGCCAGTAGTACCGGGAAGCTCTATGGCTACACCTTC. The chain joins TRBV19 to TRBJ1-2; D call uncertain. The length of the CDR3 is 13 residues. V gave up 4 bases and J gave up 4 bases, with 10 bases separating them. CDR1 LNHDA and CDR2 SQIVND come from the germline V gene (reference sequence).